A single sample is the source of the 18 T cell receptor beta chains below, sequenced in a study of shared clonotypes between healthy human individuals. The assay was immunoSEQ multiplex PCR, and TCRdb's table has in-frame clones only and misses some. The table includes approximately 2,000,000 clones, over 85% detected once. Naive CD8 isolation took CD45RO-negative cells positively selected for CCR7 and excluded terminally differentiated effector memory CD45RA+ cells. Sequencing used naive CD8+ T cells from PBMCs. All receptors derive from a man younger than 30 in good health. Some clones in this sample may be carry-over from other donors' samples.

V and J are TRBV5-1 and TRBJ2-5; no clear D gene. V was shortened by 0 bases and J by 0 bases, with 15 bases between the two germline ends. CDR1 and CDR2 from the germline V gene are SGHRS and YFSETQ. The CDR3 runs to 17 residues. CDR3 sequence reads: CASSLDRAPKYQETQYF. DNA for the CDR3: TGCGCCAGCAGCTTGGATCGGGCCCCGAAGTACCAAGAGACCCAGTACTTC.

The genes are TRBV15 and TRBJ1-1, with no clear D. The CDR3 spans 16 residues. CDR1 is LNHNV and CDR2 is YYDKDF in the germline V gene (reference sequence). Trimming took 0 bases from V and 4 from J, leaving 15 bases between them. The CDR3: CATSREALSRSTEAFF. The CDR3 DNA reads as TGTGCCACCAGCAGAGAAGCCCTCAGTCGTAGCACTGAAGCTTTCTTT.

The CDR3 DNA reads TGTGCCAGCATCCCAAGGGCCCAAGGCCCCAACAATGAGCAGTTCTTC. The encoded protein is CASIPRAQGPNNEQFF. This chain joins TRBV6-6 and TRBJ2-1; D unresolved. With 7 bases removed from V and 5 bases from J, the gap between germline ends came to 21 bases. The CDR3 is 16 amino acids. CDR1 and CDR2 from the germline V gene are MNHNY and SVGAGI (reference sequence).

CDR3 sequence: CASSARLNTGELFF. CDR3 DNA sequence: TGTGCCAGCAGTGCCAGACTGAACACCGGGGAGCTGTTTTTT. V gene TRBV6-1 combines with J gene TRBJ2-2; no firm D call. Germline CDR1 MNHNS, CDR2 SASEGT. The V end lost 4 bases, the J end lost 1 base, and 7 bases lay between the germline ends. This CDR3 comprises 14 residues.

The chain couples TRBV4-3 to TRBJ1-2; 7 bases are a match to TRBD1. V lost 3 bases to trimming and J lost 4 bases; unmatched junction nucleotides: 5. Germline-derived CDR1 and CDR2 are LGHNA and YSLEER. The CDR3 totals 14 residues. The CDR3 here is CASSHSGGSYGYTF. The CDR3 coding sequence is TGCGCCAGCAGCCATTCAGGGGGGAGCTATGGCTACACCTTC.

V gene TRBV7-9 combines with J gene TRBJ1-2; 7 positions agree with TRBD1. This CDR3 has 15 amino acids. With 1 base clipped from V and 6 bases from J, the junction kept 8 bases outside the gene matches. CDR1 and CDR2 (germline): SEHNR, FQNEAQ (reference sequence). The CDR3 DNA is TGTGCCAGCAGCTTAGGGGACAGAGGGGCCCATGGCTACACCTTC. Protein: CASSLGDRGAHGYTF.

This clone appeared once. The chain uses TRBV7-9 and TRBJ2-1, with 9 nucleotides matching TRBD2. Germline V gene sequence: CDR1 SEHNR, CDR2 FQNEAQ (reference sequence). Germline trimming cut 0 bases from V and 8 bases from J; bases unmatched to any gene: 5. There are 15 residues in the CDR3. CDR3 loop: CASSLASGSMHEQFF. In nucleotides, the CDR3 is TGTGCCAGCAGCTTAGCTAGCGGGAGTATGCATGAGCAGTTCTTC.

The chain has TRBV21-1 and TRBJ1-5; the table names TRBD1, a call not compared with the DNA. TRBV21-1 is a pseudogene segment. This CDR3 is built from 13 residues. The CDR3 spells CASSSHSNQPQHF. The CDR3 nucleotides are TGTGCCAGCAGCTCCCATAGCAATCAGCCCCAGCATTTT.

The V gene is TRBV27, the J gene TRBJ2-7; TRBD1 agrees at 8 bases. J gave up 0 bases and V 0 bases, and 1 base lay outside the gene matches. CDR3 length: 15 residues. Germline V gives CDR1 MNHEY, CDR2 SMNVEV (reference sequence). CDR3 in amino acids: CASSLSQGASYEQYF. In nucleotides, the CDR3 is TGTGCCAGCAGTTTATCGCAGGGGGCCTCCTACGAGCAGTACTTC.

V usage is TRBV11-2 and J usage is TRBJ2-1, with D unresolved. CDR3 length: 16 amino acids. Trimming stripped 0 bases from V and 4 bases from J, with 13 bases between. Germline V gene lookup returns CDR1 SGHAT and CDR2 FQNNGV. The CDR3 region is CASSLEPRTTYNEQFF. The CDR3 DNA reads as TGTGCCAGCAGCTTAGAGCCGCGAACAACTTACAATGAGCAGTTCTTC. Variable domain in full (rest from reference TRBV11-2 and TRBJ2-1): EAGVAQSPRYKIIEKRQSVAFWCNPISGHATLYWYQQILGQGPKLLIQFQNNGVVDDSQLPKDRFSAERLKGVDSTLKIQPAKLEDSAVYLCASSLEPRTTYNEQFFGPGTRLTVL.

The chain has TRBV9 and TRBJ2-3, with 7 bases fitting TRBD1. The CDR3 consists of 15 residues. Germline CDR1 is SGDLS and CDR2 is YYNGEE. V lost 3 bases to trimming and J lost 4 bases; unmatched junction nucleotides: 8. In DNA, the CDR3 is TGTGCCAGCAGCGCACTGACAGGGACGGCAGATACGCAGTATTTT. The encoded protein is CASSALTGTADTQYF.

This clone was detected once. V and J are TRBV5-4 and TRBJ2-3; D is possibly TRBD2 (5 bases). Germline values: CDR1 SGHNT, CDR2 YYREEE (reference sequence). Trimming pared 0 bases from V and 1 base from J, leaving 9 bases between. The CDR3 extends over 15 amino acids. CDR3 amino acids: CASSLGRKGTDTQYF. The CDR3 DNA sequence: TGTGCCAGCAGCTTGGGGAGGAAGGGCACAGATACGCAGTATTTT.

A single count supports this clone. This chain uses TRBV6-1 with TRBJ1-1; 8 bases agree with TRBD1. Germline lookup yields CDR1 MNHNS and CDR2 SASEGT. With V trimmed by 1 base and J by 7 bases, 14 bases remained unmatched. The CDR3 length is 17 residues. CDR3 residues: CASSEGLLGTGPFEAFF. CDR3 sequence (DNA): TGTGCCAGCAGTGAAGGGCTACTTGGGACAGGACCCTTTGAAGCTTTCTTT.

This clone showed up just once. V gene TRBV14 combines with J gene TRBJ2-1; 7 nucleotides line up with TRBD1. The V gene end was trimmed by 4 bases and the J gene end by 5 bases; junction bases not matched to a gene: 8. CDR3 length: 15 residues. Germline V gene sequence: CDR1 SGHDN, CDR2 FVKESK. The CDR3 sequence: CASSRDSTLNNEQFF. The CDR3 bases are TGTGCCAGCAGCCGGGACAGCACCCTAAACAATGAGCAGTTCTTC.

In its sample, this clone was seen a few times. The CDR3 loop reads CASSKVGGANTEAFF. The CDR3 DNA sequence: TGTGCCAGCAGCAAAGTCGGGGGCGCGAACACTGAAGCTTTCTTT. The chain is built from TRBV21-1 and TRBJ1-1. TRBV21-1 constitutes a pseudogene. This CDR3 is 15 amino acids long.

The V gene is TRBV6-6, the J gene TRBJ1-2, with a tentative D call TRBD1 (5 bases). CDR1 MNHNY and CDR2 SVGAGI come from the germline V gene (reference sequence). Trimming took 7 bases from V and 4 from J, leaving 16 bases between them. The CDR3 runs to 14 residues. This CDR3 reads CASIGRGPPYGYTF. DNA of the CDR3: TGTGCCAGCATCGGAAGGGGCCCCCCCTATGGCTACACCTTC.

The chain carries TRBV6-1 and TRBJ2-4; TRBD1 matches at 7 bases. The CDR3 has 15 residues. V shed 5 bases and J 1 base; nucleotides not matched to a gene: 5. Looked up from germline, CDR1 is MNHNS and CDR2 is SASEGT. In DNA form, the CDR3 reads TGTGCCAGCAGTATAACAGGGGTGGCCAAAAACATTCAGTACTTC. It translates to CASSITGVAKNIQYF.

The genes are TRBV28 and TRBJ2-7, with D maybe TRBD2 (5 bases). V was shortened by 0 bases and J by 1 base, with 10 bases between the two germline ends. CDR1 is MDHEN and CDR2 is SYDVKM in the germline V gene. This CDR3 contains 15 residues. This CDR3 is CASSLWDSRSYEQYF. The DNA of the CDR3 is TGTGCCAGCAGTTTATGGGACTCTAGATCCTACGAGCAGTACTTC. Full variable domain (remainder filled in from reference TRBV28 and TRBJ2-7): DVKVTQSSRYLVKRTGEKVFLECVQDMDHENMFWYRQDPGLGLRLIYFSYDVKMKEKGDIPEGYSVSREKKERFSLILESASTNQTSMYLCASSLWDSRSYEQYFGPGTRLTVT.